A selection of T cell receptor beta chains follows, all from one sample in a study of OX40 agonist ivuxolimab in advanced cancers. Repertoires were generated with immunoSEQ multiplex PCR, while TCRdb's copy carries only in-frame clones and drops some. Among roughly 39,000 clones, about 90% were seen once, and the ten largest hold around 6%. The starting material was CD4+ or CD8+ T cells sorted from blood, obtained in a trial of the OX40 agonist ivuxolimab. These receptor sequences come from an adult with an advanced solid tumor such as melanoma, head and neck, liver or kidney cancer. Each CDR3 is given with its conserved first and last residue. A D gene is named only where the DNA matches it firmly. Rows may omit the clone size; those that give it use once, few, many or a size class.

>TRBV19|.|.|TRBJ2-7
CASSPPDRYEQYF
TGTGCCAGTAGTCCGCCGGACAGATACGAGCAGTACTTC
>TRBV2|.|.|TRBJ2-2
CASTPRTGNTGELFF
TGTGCCAGCACTCCGAGGACGGGTAACACCGGGGAGCTGTTTTTT
>TRBV27|.|.|TRBJ2-3
CASSFERSTDTQYF
TGTGCCAGCAGTTTCGAACGCAGCACAGATACGCAGTATTTT
>TRBV5-1|.|TRBD1|TRBJ2-1
CASSLAGQGNHEQFF
TGCGCCAGCAGCTTGGCGGGACAGGGGAACCATGAGCAGTTCTTC
>TRBV5-1|.|.|TRBJ2-7
CASSASGISASEQYF
TGCGCCAGCAGCGCTTCAGGGATAAGCGCGAGCGAGCAGTACTTC
>TRBV29-1|.|TRBD1|TRBJ2-3
CSGRTGGTDTQYF
TGCAGCGGGAGGACAGGGGGCACAGATACGCAGTATTTT
>TRBV28|.|.|TRBJ2-3
CASSSRDTQYF
TGTGCCAGCAGTTCCCGGGATACGCAGTATTTT
>TRBV10-1|.|.|TRBJ2-2
CASMSHGNTGELFF
TGCGCCAGCATGAGTCACGGGAACACCGGGGAGCTGTTTTTT
>TRBV30|.|TRBD2|TRBJ2-6
CAWSQGGSGANVLTF
TGTGCCTGGAGCCAGGGAGGGTCTGGGGCCAACGTCCTGACTTTC
>TRBV15|once|.|TRBJ1-2
CATSRDNSGGRGYTF
TGTGCCACCAGCAGAGATAACTCGGGGGGTCGAGGCTACACCTTC
>TRBV6-1|.|.|TRBJ2-1
CASSGTVRIYNEQFF
TGTGCCAGCAGTGGGACAGTGAGGATCTACAATGAGCAGTTCTTC
>TRBV28|.|.|TRBJ2-3
CASKRGQSGTSTDTQYF
TGTGCCAGCAAAAGGGGACAAAGCGGAACTAGCACAGATACGCAGTATTTT
>TRBV19|.|TRBD1|TRBJ2-1
CATQTGPSYNEQFF
TGTGCCACTCAGACAGGGCCCTCCTACAATGAGCAGTTCTTC
>TRBV5-1|.|.|TRBJ2-1
CASSSRTTVSYNEQFF
TGCGCCAGCAGCTCAAGGACTACCGTCTCCTACAATGAGCAGTTCTTC
>TRBV28|.|.|TRBJ1-5
CASSPSAWAQPQHF
TGTGCCAGCAGCCCAAGCGCGTGGGCTCAGCCCCAGCATTTT
>TRBV7-9|.|.|TRBJ2-1
CASSTARGYNEQFF
TGTGCCAGCAGCACCGCCCGGGGATACAATGAGCAGTTCTTC
>TRBV5-8|once|.|TRBJ2-1
CASSLIRGIEQFF
TGTGCCAGCAGCTTGATCCGGGGTATCGAGCAGTTCTTC
>TRBV5-6|.|TRBD1|TRBJ2-1
CASSLFGQGLHEQFF
TGTGCCAGCAGCTTGTTTGGACAGGGGTTGCATGAGCAGTTCTTC
>TRBV6-6|.|TRBD1|TRBJ1-5
CASSTRDRSNQPQHF
TGTGCCAGCAGTACCCGGGACAGGAGCAATCAGCCCCAGCATTTT
>TRBV7-9|.|.|TRBJ2-5
CASSPWGRETQYF
TGTGCCAGCAGCCCCTGGGGGAGAGAGACCCAGTACTTC
>TRBV5-1|.|.|TRBJ1-1
CASSPQPRENTEAFF
TGCGCCAGCAGCCCCCAGCCCAGGGAGAACACTGAAGCTTTCTTT
>TRBV5-5|.|TRBD2|TRBJ2-3
CASSSLLAGNTDTQYF
TGTGCCAGCAGCTCACTGCTAGCGGGAAACACAGATACGCAGTATTTT
>TRBV5-6|medium-sized|TRBD2|TRBJ2-1
CASSPTSGRHNEQFF
TGTGCCAGCAGCCCGACTAGCGGGAGGCACAATGAGCAGTTCTTC
>TRBV5-1|.|.|TRBJ2-5
CASSLDRRDLGRKAQYF
TGCGCCAGCAGCTTGGACAGGCGCGACTTAGGTAGAAAGGCCCAGTACTTC
>TRBV11-2|.|.|TRBJ2-7
CASSYLGGSYEQYF
TGTGCCAGCAGCTACCTAGGGGGGTCCTACGAGCAGTACTTC
>TRBV28|once|TRBD1|TRBJ2-6
CASSSNRDRVAGANVLTF
TGTGCCAGCAGTTCCAACCGGGACAGGGTGGCTGGGGCCAACGTCCTGACTTTC
>TRBV28|.|TRBD2|TRBJ2-7
CASSSSGSSYEQYF
TGTGCCAGCAGTTCCAGCGGGAGTTCCTACGAGCAGTACTTC
>TRBV21-1|.|.|TRBJ1-1
CARDGEAFF
TGTGCCAGGGACGGCGAAGCTTTCTTT
>TRBV28|.|TRBD1|TRBJ1-1
CASTQGGLRDTEAFF
TGTGCCAGCACCCAGGGGGGGCTCAGGGACACTGAAGCTTTCTTT
>TRBV11-2|few|TRBD1|TRBJ2-7
CASSFGQGRRRGDYEQYF
TGTGCCAGCAGCTTTGGACAGGGAAGAAGGCGGGGAGACTACGAGCAGTACTTC
>TRBV5-1|.|.|TRBJ2-1
CASSLEVGKQFF
TGCGCCAGCAGCTTGGAGGTGGGAAAGCAGTTCTTC
>TRBV28|.|.|TRBJ2-3
CASTRPPVTQYF
TGTGCCAGCACCCGCCCTCCGGTAACGCAGTATTTT
>TRBV28|.|.|TRBJ1-5
CASSSPSGLSNQPQHF
TGTGCCAGCAGTTCCCCGTCAGGGCTAAGCAATCAGCCCCAGCATTTT
>TRBV6-1|.|.|TRBJ2-1
CASGQYYNEQFF
TGTGCCAGCGGACAGTACTACAATGAGCAGTTCTTC
>TRBV19|.|TRBD2|TRBJ2-1
CASSITASGGQRQFF
TGTGCCAGTAGTATTACGGCTAGCGGGGGCCAAAGGCAGTTCTTC
>TRBV30|.|TRBD2|TRBJ2-1
CAWSGGEGSYNEQFF
TGTGCCTGGAGTGGCGGGGAGGGCTCCTACAATGAGCAGTTCTTC
>TRBV29-1|few|.|TRBJ1-2
CSVGSSNYGYTF
TGCAGCGTTGGGTCTTCTAACTATGGCTACACCTTC
>TRBV12-5|.|.|TRBJ1-5
CASGLERWGVNQPQHF
TGTGCTAGTGGTTTGGAAAGATGGGGGGTCAATCAGCCCCAGCATTTT
>TRBV19|.|.|TRBJ1-2
CASSLSTYGYTF
TGTGCCAGTAGTCTATCGACCTATGGCTACACCTTC
>TRBV6-5|.|.|TRBJ1-4
CASSYYFATNEKLFF
TGTGCCAGCAGTTATTACTTTGCAACTAATGAAAAACTGTTTTTT
>TRBV10-1|few|.|TRBJ2-5
CASSASVIETQYF
TGCGCCAGCAGCGCTAGCGTTATCGAGACCCAGTACTTC
>TRBV7-9|.|.|TRBJ1-1
CASSRGDTEAFF
TGTGCCAGCAGCCGTGGGGATACTGAAGCTTTCTTT
>TRBV6-5|.|.|TRBJ1-1
CASSYSTMGNTEAFF
TGTGCCAGCAGTTACTCGACTATGGGGAACACTGAAGCTTTCTTT
>TRBV27|.|TRBD1|TRBJ1-1
CASSPDRASGYTEAFF
TGTGCCAGCAGCCCTGACAGGGCCTCGGGGTACACTGAAGCTTTCTTT
>TRBV19|.|.|TRBJ1-5
CASSTHISNQPQHF
TGTGCCAGTAGTACACACATTAGCAATCAGCCCCAGCATTTT
>TRBV30|.|TRBD1|TRBJ1-2
CAWSRAGTGHYGYTF
TGTGCCTGGAGTCGAGCCGGGACAGGGCACTATGGCTACACCTTC
>TRBV6-5|.|TRBD1|TRBJ2-7
CASSYLGGGEQYF
TGTGCCAGCAGTTACTTAGGGGGCGGCGAGCAGTACTTC
>TRBV2|.|.|TRBJ1-2
CASILGQYNYGYTF
TGTGCCAGCATTCTCGGACAGTATAACTATGGCTACACCTTC
>TRBV6-9|.|.|TRBJ1-1
CASRSTGGTEAFF
TGTGCCAGCAGGTCAACAGGAGGCACTGAAGCTTTCTTT
>TRBV5-5|.|.|TRBJ1-3
CASSRGHGNTIYF
TGTGCCAGCAGCCGAGGGCACGGAAACACCATATATTTT
>TRBV27|.|.|TRBJ2-7
CASSLSMDSTPYEQYF
TGTGCCAGCAGTTTATCGATGGACAGCACACCCTACGAGCAGTACTTC
>TRBV7-8|.|.|TRBJ2-5
CASSLLARETQYF
TGTGCCAGCAGCTTACTAGCACGGGAGACCCAGTACTTC
>TRBV5-8|.|.|TRBJ2-5
CASSLVGLGIETQYF
TGTGCCAGCAGCTTGGTAGGGCTGGGGATTGAGACCCAGTACTTC
>TRBV2|once|.|TRBJ2-2
CASSEVLSGELFF
TGTGCCAGCAGTGAAGTCCTTTCCGGGGAGCTGTTTTTT
>TRBV9|.|TRBD2|TRBJ2-7
CASSPGTSGSSYEQYF
TGTGCCAGCAGCCCAGGGACTAGCGGGAGTTCCTACGAGCAGTACTTC
>TRBV5-4|few|.|TRBJ2-5
CASSLGGVGDGETQYF
TGTGCCAGCAGCTTGGGTGGTGTAGGGGATGGAGAGACCCAGTACTTC
>TRBV27|.|TRBD1|TRBJ2-7
CASSAAFGTGGEQYF
TGTGCCAGCAGTGCCGCTTTCGGGACAGGGGGCGAGCAGTACTTC